The T cell receptor (beta chain) described here comes from a study of cytomegalovirus exposure and HLA in healthy donors (dated by TCRdb to 2015 to 2018). As for the study more broadly: An earlier analysis of approximately 590 of the donors reported 250 to 350 Gb of sequence data and 117 million unique TCR beta sequences from approximately 180 million T cells. An early release that covered about 600 HLA-typed donors contained about 300 gigabases of sequencing data and 75 million to 100 million unique TCR sequences. Of the approximately 400 genotyped donors, about 80% fell in the genetic ancestry cluster associated with self-reported Caucasian donors. The study was designed to test whether signatures of past pathogen exposure could be identified by cataloging public T cell receptors. The study used immunosequencing to profile the T cell repertoires of several hundred subjects and linked those repertoires to cytomegalovirus serostatus. Along with the roughly 670-subject first cohort, a separate validation cohort of 120 different subjects was used. High-throughput TCR immunosequencing, statistical association of individual TCRs with disease status, and machine learning were combined to predict cytomegalovirus infection status. In a later analysis, previously published TCR beta repertoires from about 640 donors were re-analyzed and high-resolution HLA genotyping was added so that TCR occurrence patterns could be studied. The later analysis used no new phenotypic data to find candidate immune exposures, relying instead on TCR beta sequences and their occurrence across donors. In an earlier analysis of 587 of the donors, high-throughput TCR beta sequencing was used to judge whether each TCR beta V gene segment behaved as functional or pseudogenic. Donor age, sex, ethnicity and CMV serostatus were collected together with the repertoire data. In a later genetic analysis, genome-wide SNP genotypes for about 55% of the roughly 670 donors were used, and that subset was treated as a discovery cohort. All discovery cohort repertoires had been generated on a single sequencing platform. HLA typing covered class I and class II loci at four-digit resolution. Typing coverage differed by locus: A, B, C, DRB1 and DQB1 were typed in about 620-630 donors, DQA1 in 500 to 550, DPA1 in approximately 610, and DPB1 in roughly 450. Five DR-DQ haplotypes were treated as single units for association and clustering because of strong linkage in the cohort. Across some 400 genotyped donors of the cohort, an average of about 240,000 unique TCR beta nucleotide sequences per donor were sequenced, and roughly 18% of those sequences were non-productive.

V ends up 1 base short and J 9 bases short, with an unmatched junction base count of 10. Counted from cysteine to phenylalanine, this CDR3 has 15 amino acids. Of the read, only the CDR3 DNA is kept; its 45 bases are in frame from base 1. The germline V gene provides CDR1 SGHTA and CDR2 FQGNSA. The cohort consisted of 670 or so healthy bone marrow donors. Cohort members were all nominally healthy when sampled, although unrecorded immune exposures were likely present. The donor tested CMV seronegative and was one of the 352 seronegative cohort members. A peripheral blood sample was provided by each donor, and peripheral blood mononuclear cells were used for TCR beta sequencing. Genomic DNA was extracted from the blood cell samples with the Qiagen DNeasy Blood Extraction Kit. Points the paper makes about the study in general: HLA typing was unavailable for some donors at each locus, so association tests used only the typed subset. Broadly in line with IMGT annotations, most TCR beta V segments showed up in productive rearrangements about 87% or about 30% of the time in an earlier analysis of around 550 of the donors. Immune exposure information for the cohort was limited to CMV serostatus. Most TCR sequences were observed very rarely across donors, whereas some public TCRs were present in many individuals. In a later analysis, the rate of TCR association differed among HLA loci, with DRB1 alleles having the most associated TCRs and HLA-C alleles having the fewest. It was suggested by the authors that the approach could potentially be generalized to other disease states and immunological phenotypes. In a later genetic analysis, fewer N-insertions in productive TCRs were reported among donors in an Asian-associated ancestry cluster than the approximately 630-donor mean. Because counts were too low, seventeen rarely observed V segments, including chromosome 9 orphons, were left out of the earlier analysis of approximately 500 of the donors. The study listed 150 to 200 TCR beta chains as associated with cytomegalovirus. Compared with equally common non-associated chains, HLA-associated TCR beta chains in a later analysis were more clonally expanded and had lower generation probabilities. Most CMV-associated TCR beta chains appeared to be HLA-restricted in a later analysis, and the HLA associations seemed to be driven largely by CMV exposure. According to a later analysis, parvovirus B19, influenza, CMV and Epstein-Barr virus appeared linked to several top co-occurrence clusters. Roughly uniform sequencing depth across donors was assumed in presence/absence analyses, although this assumption may not hold. When HLA alleles, especially DR and DQ, strongly co-occurred, TCR associations were difficult to assign to individual alleles. At a false discovery rate of 0.05, a later analysis linked about 17,000 TCR beta sequences to specific HLA alleles. A further reported finding was that TCR beta sequences accurately predicted the HLA-A and HLA-B alleles for most subjects in the first cohort. The classifier was reported to diagnose cytomegalovirus status with high specificity and sensitivity in both the original and validation cohorts. A later genetic analysis associated a missense DCLRE1C variant with V-gene and J-gene trimming of TCR beta chains, and an independent cohort replicated the association. In this cohort, only TCR beta chains were sequenced, and detectable features were limited by the absence of alpha or paired-chain data. In vitro tests confirmed that three of the cytomegalovirus-associated TCR beta chains recognize cytomegalovirus antigens. Linkage disequilibrium might explain the correlated functional status among segregating V segments, but an unknown experimental factor could not be ruled out. Because the 87-base-pair reads could not distinguish some IMGT-functional V segments, including TRBV6-2 and TRBV6-3, those segments were excluded. A cluster of highly shared sequence variants was judged likely to be a technical artifact of the sequencing pipeline.

To note about this clone: The antigen it recognizes is unknown. Base qualities were left out, and no much larger clone turns up one base away.

The receptor library was made with the immunoSEQ multiplex PCR assay. For the multiplex PCR, a mixture combining 60 forward primers for TCR Vbeta segments and 13 reverse primers for TCR Jbeta segments was used. Amplification of the CDR3 region of rearranged TCR beta genes was performed with a multiplex PCR assay on genomic DNA. On the Illumina HiSeq System, the amplified TCR beta libraries were sequenced as 87-base-pair reads. As for how the authors treated the data: In a later analysis, tens of millions of unique TCR beta chains were counted across the 500 to 850 repertoires, and roughly 11 million of these chains were shared by at least two donors. Raw reads were error-corrected and collapsed into unique sequences by a nearest-neighbor algorithm in which closely related sequences were merged to remove PCR and sequencing errors. CDR3 sequences were aligned to IMGT reference sequences to assign V, D and J gene segments. For a sequence to be retained, at least a six-nucleotide match to both a V gene segment and a J gene segment was required. Rearrangements were called productive when the CDR3 lacked stop codons and stayed in frame with V and J; all others were non-productive. CDR3 was defined according to IMGT convention as the region running from the second conserved V-encoded cysteine to the conserved J-encoded phenylalanine. Sequences without an unambiguous match to a single V gene segment were excluded from the earlier analysis of a few hundred of the donors. In an earlier analysis of about 590 of the donors, a V segment was called functional when productive rearrangements were above 56.7%, and segregating when the standard deviation between donors exceeded 5%. To diagnose cytomegalovirus status from the catalog of TCR beta chain sequences, a statistical classification framework was built. In a later analysis, TCR nucleotide sequences were compared against IMGT/GENE-DB human TR gene sequences so that V and J genes could be assigned. Using the TCRdist pipeline, a later analysis assigned CDR3 sequences along with most-parsimonious VDJ recombination scenarios. A later analysis defined each TCR beta chain by its CDR3 amino acid sequence plus V-gene family, and excluded reads lacking a unique V-gene family. As a way to deal with suspected cross-contamination and a sequencing artifact, a later analysis dropped 500 to 700 nucleotide sequences that were highly shared and had low generation probability. In a later analysis, a clonal expansion index for each public chain was calculated from normalized within-repertoire ranks of inferred template counts. A later analysis computed generation probabilities with a VDJ recombination model fitted to out-of-frame rearrangements, and checked the results against IGoR. In a later analysis, hypergeometric tests were used to score TCR-TCR, TCR-HLA and TCR-CMV co-occurrence, with a repertoire-size bias correction applied to TCR pairs. In a later analysis, false discovery rates were estimated by permuting HLA or CMV assignments 20 times. In a later analysis, co-occurring TCRs were grouped using DBSCAN, and TCRdist sequence similarity was added for clustering within HLA-allele-positive subsets. For co-occurrence clustering, repertoires with fewer than 30,000 or more than 120,000 public chains were excluded, along with five repertoires with anomalous nucleotide sharing. The table was pulled from immuneACCESS by TCRdb, which kept in-frame rearrangements only. Such tables lose some clones; where checked, under half of the loss comes from unresolved V genes, and the rest has no known cause. V and J calls and clone size are those listed in that table; D and trimming were worked out from the DNA. The sample includes 100,000 to 150,000 clones, with approximately 78% observed a single time. Around 4% of the sample belongs to the ten largest clones.

The source is a man aged 40-49 years in good health and CMV-seronegative. Material for sequencing was PBMCs. The sequence links TRBV7-2 to TRBJ2-3; 7 junctional bases match TRBD1. The DNA sequence is as follows: TGTGCCAGCAGCTTAGGACGGCAGGGGGTCCGAACGCAGTATTTT. It specifies CASSLGRQGVRTQYF. With all but the CDR3 taken from the reference TRBV7-2 and TRBJ2-3 genes, the full variable domain is: GAGVSQSPSNKVTEKGKDVELRCDPISGHTALYWYRQSLGQGLEFLIYFQGNSAPDKSGLPSDRFSAERTGGSVSTLTIQRTQQEDSAVYLCASSLGRQGVRTQYFGPGTRLTVL.